This TCR beta chain came from a study of blood T cell repertoires in COVID-19. Assay used: immunoSEQ multiplex PCR; TCRdb lists only in-frame clones, some missing. The table has over 110,000 clones, roughly 79% seen once. The TCR sequence derives from a human donor in a cohort sampled during active COVID-19. Sequences were obtained from peripheral blood.

This CDR3 is CASSQGRGQTYNEQFF. The CDR3, as DNA: TGCGCCAGCAGCCAAGGCCGGGGACAGACCTACAATGAGCAGTTCTTC. The chain recombines TRBV4-3 with TRBJ2-1; 7 positions agree with TRBD1. CDR3 length equals 16 residues. Trimming cost V 1 base and J 2 bases; bases outside gene matches: 5. CDR1 and CDR2 from the germline V gene are LGHNA and YSLEER.